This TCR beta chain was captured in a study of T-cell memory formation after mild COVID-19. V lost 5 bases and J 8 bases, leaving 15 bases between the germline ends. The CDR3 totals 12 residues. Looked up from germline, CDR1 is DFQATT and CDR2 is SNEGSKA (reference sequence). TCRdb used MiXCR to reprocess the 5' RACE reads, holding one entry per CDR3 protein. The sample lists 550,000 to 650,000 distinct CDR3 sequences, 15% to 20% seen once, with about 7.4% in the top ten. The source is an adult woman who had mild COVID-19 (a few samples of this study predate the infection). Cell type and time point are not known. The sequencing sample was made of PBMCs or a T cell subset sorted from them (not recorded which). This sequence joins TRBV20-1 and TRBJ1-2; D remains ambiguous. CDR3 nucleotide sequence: TGCAGTGCTCACCAAGAACCGTGGGGCTACACCTTC. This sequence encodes CSAHQEPWGYTF.